The T cell receptor (beta chain) described here comes from a study of Tregs in tolerant kidney transplant recipients. Generated by immunoSEQ multiplex PCR, the TCRdb table keeps only in-frame clones and is missing some. This sample carries approximately 52,000 clones, with roughly 0.85% going to the ten biggest clones. Note on this clone: The CDR3 goes on 3 residues after the read ends, and that part is filled in from the germline J gene.

CDR1 is DFQATT, CDR2 SNEGSKA, per germline (reference sequence). V trimming: 6 bases; J trimming: 3 bases; junction bases outside the gene matches: 9. The CDR3 consists of 15 residues. Here the sequenced sample was CD4+ T cells from blood, taken before the transplant. The V and J genes are TRBV20-1 and TRBJ2-7; 12 bases align to TRBD2. This receptor was identified in a human donor who received a combined kidney and bone marrow transplant. The DNA read from the CDR3 is TGCAGTGCCGAAGGACTAGCGGGAAAATACTACGAG. Amino acid sequence: CSAEGLAGKYYE. The entire CDR3 protein reads CSAEGLAGKYYEQYF.